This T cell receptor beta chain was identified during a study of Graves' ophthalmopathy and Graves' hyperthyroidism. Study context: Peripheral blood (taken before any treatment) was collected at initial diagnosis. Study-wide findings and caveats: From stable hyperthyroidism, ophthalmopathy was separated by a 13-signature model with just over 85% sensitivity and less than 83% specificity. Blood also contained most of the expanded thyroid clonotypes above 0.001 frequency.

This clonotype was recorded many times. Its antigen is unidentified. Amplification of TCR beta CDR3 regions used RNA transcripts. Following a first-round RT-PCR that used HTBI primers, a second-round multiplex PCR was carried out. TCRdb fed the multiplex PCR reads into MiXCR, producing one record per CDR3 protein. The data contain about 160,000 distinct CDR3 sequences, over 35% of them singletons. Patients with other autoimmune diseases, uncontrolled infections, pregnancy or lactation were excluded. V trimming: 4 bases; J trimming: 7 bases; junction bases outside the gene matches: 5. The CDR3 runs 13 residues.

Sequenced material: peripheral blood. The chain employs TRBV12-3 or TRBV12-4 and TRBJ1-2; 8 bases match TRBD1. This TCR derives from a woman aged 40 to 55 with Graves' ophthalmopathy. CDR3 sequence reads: CASSSQGVVGYTF. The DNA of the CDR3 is TGTGCCAGCAGTTCACAGGGGGTGGTTGGCTACACCTTC.